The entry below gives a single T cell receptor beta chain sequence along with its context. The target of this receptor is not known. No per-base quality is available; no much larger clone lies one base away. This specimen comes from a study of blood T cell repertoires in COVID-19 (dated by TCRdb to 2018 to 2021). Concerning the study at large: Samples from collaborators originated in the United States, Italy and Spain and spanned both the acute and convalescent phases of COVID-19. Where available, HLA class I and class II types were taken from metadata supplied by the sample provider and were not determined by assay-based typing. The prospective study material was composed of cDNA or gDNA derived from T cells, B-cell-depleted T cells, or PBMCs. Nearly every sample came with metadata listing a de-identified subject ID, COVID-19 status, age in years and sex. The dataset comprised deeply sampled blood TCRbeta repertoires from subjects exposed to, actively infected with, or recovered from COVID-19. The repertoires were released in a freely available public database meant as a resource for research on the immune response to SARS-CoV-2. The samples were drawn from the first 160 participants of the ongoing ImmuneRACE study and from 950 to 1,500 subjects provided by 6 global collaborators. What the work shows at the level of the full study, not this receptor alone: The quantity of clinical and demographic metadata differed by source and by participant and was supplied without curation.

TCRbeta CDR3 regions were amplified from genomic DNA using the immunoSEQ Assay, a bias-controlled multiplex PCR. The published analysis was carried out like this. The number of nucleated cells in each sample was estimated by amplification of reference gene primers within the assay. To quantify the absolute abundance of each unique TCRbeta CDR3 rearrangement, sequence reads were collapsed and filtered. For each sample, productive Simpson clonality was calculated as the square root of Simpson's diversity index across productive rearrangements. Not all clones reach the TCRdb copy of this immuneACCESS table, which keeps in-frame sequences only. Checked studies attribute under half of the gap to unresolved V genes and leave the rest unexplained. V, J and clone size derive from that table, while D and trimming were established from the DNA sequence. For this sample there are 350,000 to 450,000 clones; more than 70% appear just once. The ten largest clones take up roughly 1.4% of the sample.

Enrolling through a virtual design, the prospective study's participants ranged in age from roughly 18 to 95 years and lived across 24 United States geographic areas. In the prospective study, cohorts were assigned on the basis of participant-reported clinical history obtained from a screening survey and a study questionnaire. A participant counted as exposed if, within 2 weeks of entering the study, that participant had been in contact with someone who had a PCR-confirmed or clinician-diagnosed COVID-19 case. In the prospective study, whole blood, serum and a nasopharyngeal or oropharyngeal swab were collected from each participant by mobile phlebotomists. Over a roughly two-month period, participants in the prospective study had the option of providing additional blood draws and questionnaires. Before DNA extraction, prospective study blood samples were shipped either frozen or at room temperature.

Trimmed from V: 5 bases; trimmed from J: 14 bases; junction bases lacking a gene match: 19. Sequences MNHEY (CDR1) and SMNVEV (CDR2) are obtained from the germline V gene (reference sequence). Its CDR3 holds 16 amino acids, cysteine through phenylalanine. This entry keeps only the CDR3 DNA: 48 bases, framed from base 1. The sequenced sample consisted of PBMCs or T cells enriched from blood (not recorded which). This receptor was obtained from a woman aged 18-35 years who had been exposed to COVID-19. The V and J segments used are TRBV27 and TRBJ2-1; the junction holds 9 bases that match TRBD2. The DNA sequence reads TGTGCCAGCAGTCCATCGGGGACTAGCTCTTTCTATATAGAGTTCTTC. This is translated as CASSPSGTSSFYIEFF.